This entry lists 26 T cell receptor beta chains sequenced from one sample in a study of spatial heterogeneity in lung cancer. MiXCR was run by TCRdb on the 5' RACE reads, yielding one entry per CDR3 protein. The sample includes roughly 40,000 distinct CDR3 sequences, 6.5% to 7% of them seen just once. Time point reported: sample taken at primary tumor resection. The material was PBMCs, obtained at surgery. These receptors were obtained from a female donor with early-stage non-small cell lung cancer.

This clonotype was recorded many times. The V call is TRBV6-6, the J call TRBJ1-1, with 7 bases matching TRBD1. The germline CDR1 and CDR2 sequences are MNHNY and SVGAGI (reference sequence). CDR3 length: 14 amino acids. The V and J ends lost 5 bases and 3 bases, in that order; junction bases with no gene match: 6. The DNA of the CDR3 is TGTGCCAGCAGTACTCGACAGGGTGACACTGAAGCTTTCTTT. Amino acid sequence: CASSTRQGDTEAFF.

In this sample, this clonotype turned up many times. The chain employs TRBV5-1 and TRBJ2-7, with 8 bases lining up with TRBD1. The CDR3 covers 15 residues. Germline V gene data show CDR1 as SGHRS and CDR2 as YFSETQ. V dropped 0 bases and J dropped 6; count of bases not matched to a gene: 8. CDR3 residues: CASSLAPQGVSEQYF. CDR3 in DNA: TGCGCCAGCAGCTTGGCCCCACAGGGGGTAAGCGAGCAGTACTTC. The entire variable domain, with the rest obtained from reference TRBV5-1 and TRBJ2-7, is as follows: KAGVTQTPRYLIKTRGQQVTLSCSPISGHRSVSWYQQTPGQGLQFLFEYFSETQRNKGNFPGRFSGRQFSNSRSEMNVSTLELGDSALYLCASSLAPQGVSEQYFGPGTRLTVT.

This clonotype came up a few times. This rearrangement joins TRBV7-9 to TRBJ2-7; D remains ambiguous. Per germline, CDR1 SEHNR and CDR2 FQNEAQ (reference sequence). There are 15 residues in the CDR3. V was cut by 3 bases and J by 0 bases, with 12 bases left in between. The CDR3 sequence is CASSFRTSLSYEQYF. The CDR3 bases are TGTGCCAGCAGCTTTCGTACCAGTCTCTCCTACGAGCAGTACTTC. Full variable domain (remainder filled in from reference TRBV7-9 and TRBJ2-7): DTGVSQNPRHKITKRGQNVTFRCDPISEHNRLYWYRQTLGQGPEFLTYFQNEAQLEKSRLLSDRFSAERPKGSFSTLEIQRTEQGDSAMYLCASSFRTSLSYEQYFGPGTRLTVT.

This clonotype showed up many times. V gene TRBV5-6 combines with J gene TRBJ2-1; the match to TRBD2 covers 10 bases. The germline V gene has CDR1 SGHDT and CDR2 YYEEEE. The length of the CDR3 is 17 residues. Trimming cost V 5 bases and J 1 base; bases outside gene matches: 9. For the CDR3, the DNA is TGTGCCAGCAGGACTATAGCGGGGGGTGAGTCCTACAATGAGCAGTTCTTC. Amino acid sequence: CASRTIAGGESYNEQFF. The full variable domain, completed using reference TRBV5-6 and TRBJ2-1, is DAGVTQSPTHLIKTRGQQVTLRCSPKSGHDTVSWYQQALGQGPQFIFQYYEEEERQRGNFPDRFSGHQFPNYSSELNVNALLLGDSALYLCASRTIAGGESYNEQFFGPGTRLTVL.

This clonotype was observed a few times. The genes are TRBV6-2 or TRBV6-3 and TRBJ2-7; 8 bases map to TRBD1. CDR1 MNHEY and CDR2 SVGEGT come from the germline V gene. The length of the CDR3 is 16 residues. With V trimmed by 5 bases and J by 0 bases, 9 bases remained unmatched. The CDR3 nucleotides read TGTGCCAGCAGTACCCCTGGGACAGGCGACTCCTACGAGCAGTACTTC. This sequence encodes CASSTPGTGDSYEQYF.

This clonotype was seen repeatedly, ten times or more. The CDR3 sequence is CASSPLDRVNQPQHF. CDR3 in DNA: TGTGCCAGCAGTCCGCTGGACAGGGTCAATCAGCCCCAGCATTTT. The J gene is TRBJ1-5, the V gene TRBV12-3 or TRBV12-4; TRBD1 agrees at 8 bases. The V gene end was trimmed by 5 bases and the J gene end by 3 bases; junction bases not matched to a gene: 6. The CDR3 totals 15 residues.

This clonotype came up many times. The chain joins TRBV11-3 to TRBJ2-7; maybe TRBD2 (5 bases). Germline CDR1 SGHNT, CDR2 YENEEA. CDR3 size: 13 residues. V was pared by 6 bases and J by 3 bases, with 12 bases between. The DNA for the CDR3 is TGTGCCAGCAGTCGTCGCGAGGGCTACGAGCAGTACTTC. Translated: CASSRREGYEQYF.

Ten or more counts support this clonotype. The chain links TRBV4-1 to TRBJ1-5, with no clear D. CDR3 length: 16 amino acids. Between the trimmed V and J ends, which lost 0 bases and 7 bases, there was a span of 16 bases. The germline V gene has CDR1 MGHRA and CDR2 YSYEKL. CDR3 residues: CASSQDPPGNGQPQHF. DNA of the CDR3: TGCGCCAGCAGCCAAGACCCCCCCGGAAATGGACAGCCCCAGCATTTT.

At least ten counts were recorded for this clonotype. The chain is built from TRBV20-1 and TRBJ2-3, with TRBD2 as a possible D gene (6 bases). CDR1 and CDR2 from the germline V gene are DFQATT and SNEGSKA (reference sequence). Trimming left V 5 bases short and J 2 bases short, with 14 bases between. This CDR3 is 14 amino acids long. CDR3 in amino acids: CSALTGGITDTQYF. The CDR3 nucleotides are TGCAGTGCTTTAACCGGGGGAATCACAGATACGCAGTATTTT.

This clonotype was seen a few times. The chain combines TRBV3-1 with TRBJ2-3; TRBD2 is a possible D gene (7 bases). The CDR3 runs 17 residues. Germline loops: CDR1 LGHDT, CDR2 YNNKEL (reference sequence). V lost 1 base and J 1 base, leaving 15 bases between the germline ends. CDR3 DNA sequence: TGTGCCAGCAGCCAAGGAGGGGGGGCCGTCGGCACAGATACGCAGTATTTT. It codes for CASSQGGGAVGTDTQYF.

This clonotype has at least ten counts. The rearrangement joins TRBV18 to TRBJ2-3; D is possibly TRBD1 (6 bases). V was shortened by 4 bases and J by 5 bases, with 16 bases between the two germline ends. CDR3 size: 15 residues. Germline CDR1 and CDR2: KGHSH and LQKENI. For the CDR3, the DNA is TGTGCCAGCTCACGACTGACAGGTTTCGGAGATACGCAGTATTTT. Its translation is CASSRLTGFGDTQYF. Full variable domain (remainder filled in from reference TRBV18 and TRBJ2-3): NAGVMQNPRHLVRRRGQEARLRCSPMKGHSHVYWYRQLPEEGLKFMVYLQKENIIDESGMPKERFSAEFPKEGPSILRIQQVVRGDSAAYFCASSRLTGFGDTQYFGPGTRLTVL.

This clonotype showed up many times. The chain has TRBV11-2 and TRBJ2-5; D is possibly TRBD1 or TRBD2 (6 bases each). Trimming shortened V by 8 bases and J by 5 bases, and 15 bases separated the two germline ends. The CDR3 totals 13 residues. CDR1 is SGHAT and CDR2 is FQNNGV in the germline V gene. CDR3 sequence: CASLFGGEETQYF. CDR3 sequence (DNA): TGTGCCAGCCTCTTCGGGGGCGAGGAGACCCAGTACTTC.

This clonotype was recorded many times. This chain joins TRBV7-2 and TRBJ1-2; maybe TRBD1 (5 bases). Germline loops: CDR1 SGHTA, CDR2 FQGNSA. The CDR3 runs to 13 residues. V lost 4 bases, J lost 8 bases, and 14 bases lay in between. DNA for the CDR3: TGTGCCAGCAGCTCAGGCAGGGTTCAGGGCTACACCTTC. This translates into CASSSGRVQGYTF.

This clonotype was observed many times. The chain combines TRBV5-1 with TRBJ2-6; D perhaps matches TRBD2 (5 bases). The germline CDR1 and CDR2 sequences are SGHRS and YFSETQ. V lost 1 base and J 1 base, leaving 12 bases between the germline ends. The CDR3 is 17 amino acids. The CDR3 region is CASSLRELASGANVLTF. CDR3 nucleotides: TGCGCCAGCAGCTTGAGGGAGTTGGCTTCTGGGGCCAACGTCCTGACTTTC. Supplemented by reference TRBV5-1 and TRBJ2-6, the full variable domain reads KAGVTQTPRYLIKTRGQQVTLSCSPISGHRSVSWYQQTPGQGLQFLFEYFSETQRNKGNFPGRFSGRQFSNSRSEMNVSTLELGDSALYLCASSLRELASGANVLTFGAGSRLTVL.

Only a few counts were recorded for this clonotype. This chain joins TRBV6-5 and TRBJ2-1, with a weak D call TRBD2 (6 bases). V dropped 8 bases and J dropped 0 bases, with 17 bases sitting between them. The CDR3 length is 16 residues. Germline values: CDR1 MNHEY, CDR2 SVGAGI. CDR3 in amino acids: CASGRWDFDSYNEQFF. The DNA of the CDR3 is TGTGCCAGCGGAAGGTGGGACTTCGACTCCTACAATGAGCAGTTCTTC.

This clonotype was recorded many times. The V and J genes are TRBV19 and TRBJ2-1; the D gene is possibly TRBD2 (5 bases). Germline CDR1 LNHDA, CDR2 SQIVND (reference sequence). Trimming pared 10 bases from V and 4 bases from J, leaving 20 bases between. CDR3 size: 15 residues. The CDR3 bases are TGTGCCACTAGCATTGGACGGGGATCTTACAATGAGCAGTTCTTC. Its translation is CATSIGRGSYNEQFF.

This clonotype has only a few counts. The chain employs TRBV2 and TRBJ2-3; 8 positions match TRBD1. Unmatched junction bases numbered 6, after V lost 5 bases and J lost 2 bases. CDR3 length: 15 amino acids. Germline CDR1 reads SNHLY; CDR2 reads FYNNEI. DNA for the CDR3: TGTGCCAGCAGTCCCGACAGGGGTGCCACAGATACGCAGTATTTT. Translating it yields CASSPDRGATDTQYF.

With respect to this clonotype: A read error may explain this, as a much larger clone is one base away. The chain employs TRBV12-3 or TRBV12-4 and TRBJ1-2; the match to TRBD1 covers 12 bases. The CDR3 is made up of 14 amino acids. V trimming: 6 bases; J trimming: 8 bases; junction bases outside the gene matches: 7. CDR3 bases: TGTGCCAGCAGCCCTGGGACAGGGGGCAGCGGCTACACCTTC. Its protein is CASSPGTGGSGYTF.

The V and J genes are TRBV6-6 and TRBJ1-6, with D unclear. The V end lost 8 bases, the J end lost 1 base, and 9 bases lay between the germline ends. The CDR3 contains 14 residues. Germline V gives CDR1 MNHNY, CDR2 SVGAGI (reference sequence). The CDR3 loop is CASVKGSYNSPLHF. The CDR3 DNA sequence: TGTGCCAGCGTAAAGGGTTCCTATAATTCACCCCTCCACTTT.

This clonotype was detected a few times. CDR3 protein: CASSQVTGGAARQFF. The CDR3 DNA reads as TGCGCCAGCAGCCAAGTCACCGGGGGGGCGGCGCGGCAGTTCTTC. The J gene is TRBJ2-1, the V gene TRBV4-3; the match to TRBD2 covers 8 bases. V trimming: 1 base; J trimming: 12 bases; junction bases outside the gene matches: 11. CDR1 and CDR2 (germline): LGHNA, YSLEER. This CDR3 comprises 15 residues.

The rearrangement joins TRBV28 to TRBJ2-7; 11 bases map to TRBD2. Trimming took 2 bases from V and 3 from J; bases not matched to a gene: 6. Germline-derived CDR1 and CDR2 are MDHEN and SYDVKM. The CDR3 has 16 residues. The DNA for the CDR3 is TGTGCCAGCAGTTTAGCGGCCGGGACTAGCGGCTACGAGCAGTACTTC. Residues: CASSLAAGTSGYEQYF.

The chain carries TRBV20-1 and TRBJ1-6; D gene ambiguous. From germline, CDR1 is DFQATT and CDR2 SNEGSKA (reference sequence). Trimming took off 0 bases at V and 8 bases at J, with 8 bases between the two ends. CDR3 length: 13 amino acids. The CDR3 protein is CSARDTDDSPLHF. In nucleotides, the CDR3 is TGCAGTGCTAGAGATACGGATGATTCACCCCTCCACTTT.

At least ten counts were recorded for this clonotype. The chain uses TRBV18 and TRBJ2-2; D gene uncertain. V dropped 0 bases and J dropped 4 bases, with 6 bases sitting between them. This CDR3 is built from 14 residues. The germline gives CDR1 KGHSH, CDR2 LQKENI. The CDR3 DNA sequence: TGTGCCAGCTCACCACCGATGACCACCGGGGAGCTGTTTTTT. It is translated as CASSPPMTTGELFF.

This clonotype was observed at least ten times. The V gene is TRBV5-1, the J gene TRBJ1-1, with D hard to call. Germline V gives CDR1 SGHRS, CDR2 YFSETQ. V lost 1 base, J lost 5 bases, and 9 bases lay in between. The CDR3 length is 13 residues. This chain's CDR3 is CASSLLERTEAFF. DNA of the CDR3: TGCGCCAGCAGCTTGTTGGAGAGGACTGAAGCTTTCTTT.

The chain couples TRBV6-5 to TRBJ1-5, with D perhaps matching TRBD1 (5 bases). The CDR3 extends over 14 amino acids. V was pared by 3 bases and J by 7 bases, with 13 bases between. The V gene's germline CDR1 is MNHEY and CDR2 SVGAGI. DNA of the CDR3: TGTGCCAGCAGTTATAGCCGGGGCGACCAGCCCCAGCATTTT. It encodes CASSYSRGDQPQHF.

This clonotype was seen a few times. The chain is built from TRBV18 and TRBJ2-4; weak D call: TRBD2 (6 bases). This CDR3 has 15 residues. The V and J ends lost 3 bases and 7 bases respectively, with 16 bases between them. Germline-derived CDR1 and CDR2 are KGHSH and LQKENI. CDR3 sequence: CASSPPLAAGNIQYF. CDR3 nucleotide sequence: TGTGCCAGCTCACCTCCTCTAGCTGCGGGGAACATTCAGTACTTC. The full variable domain, with the rest looked up from reference TRBV18 and TRBJ2-4, is NAGVMQNPRHLVRRRGQEARLRCSPMKGHSHVYWYRQLPEEGLKFMVYLQKENIIDESGMPKERFSAEFPKEGPSILRIQQVVRGDSAAYFCASSPPLAAGNIQYFGAGTRLSVL.